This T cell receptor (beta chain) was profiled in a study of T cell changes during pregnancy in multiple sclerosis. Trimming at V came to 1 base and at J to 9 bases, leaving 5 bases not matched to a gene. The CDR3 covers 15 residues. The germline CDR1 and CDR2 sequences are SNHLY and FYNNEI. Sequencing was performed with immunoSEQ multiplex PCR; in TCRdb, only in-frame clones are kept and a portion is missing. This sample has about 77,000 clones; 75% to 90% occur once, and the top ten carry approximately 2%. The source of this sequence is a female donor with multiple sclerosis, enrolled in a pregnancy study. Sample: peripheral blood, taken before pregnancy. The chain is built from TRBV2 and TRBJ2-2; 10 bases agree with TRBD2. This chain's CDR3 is CASSEERGGSRELFF. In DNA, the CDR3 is TGTGCCAGCAGTGAAGAGCGGGGGGGGTCCCGGGAGCTGTTTTTT. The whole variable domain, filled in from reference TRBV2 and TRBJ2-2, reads EPEVTQTPSHQVTQMGQEVILRCVPISNHLYFYWYRQILGQKVEFLVSFYNNEISEKSEIFDDQFSVERPDGSNFTLKIRSTKLEDSAMYFCASSEERGGSRELFFGEGSRLTVL.